This T cell receptor beta chain was identified during a study of cytomegalovirus exposure and HLA in healthy donors. Background on the study: An early data release held some 85 million unique TCRs from HLA-typed donors. Membership in the Caucasian-associated ancestry cluster was found for 75% to 90% of 398 genotyped donors.

This clone was detected only a few times. As yet, its antigen is unknown. Study-level results: In a later analysis, donors in an Asian-associated ancestry cluster reportedly had fewer N-insertions in productive TCRs than the cohort mean. Immune exposure data for these donors was limited to CMV serostatus.

The J segment lost 1 base and the V segment lost 5 bases, leaving 5 bases of the junction unmatched. The CDR3 spans 14 residues. Germline-derived CDR1 and CDR2 are GTSNPN and SVGIG (reference sequence). The PCR used 60 Vbeta and 13 Jbeta primers. Data came from immunoSEQ multiplex PCR; TCRdb stores just in-frame clones and leaves some out. Of 18,000 or so clones in the sample, about 75% were seen once. This TCR was sampled from a man younger than 35 in good health and CMV-seronegative. This chain connects TRBV30 to TRBJ2-1; TRBD1 matches at 7 bases. The sequencing input was PBMCs. The CDR3 DNA reads as TGTGCCTGGGCCGGGACAGAGTCCTACAATGAGCAGTTCTTC. Its translation: CAWAGTESYNEQFF.